This T cell receptor beta chain was profiled in a study of T cells in localized non-small cell lung cancer. TCRdb keeps only in-frame clones here, not all; method: immunoSEQ multiplex PCR. The profile covers 45,000 or so clones, with about 85% appearing a single time and roughly 2.5% taken by the ten largest. General observations from the study: Among the top 100 tumor clones, a median roughly 57 appeared in adjacent lung. Longer overall survival accompanied higher blood T cell density.

On this clone itself: Antigen: not known.

The CDR3 is 15 amino acids. Germline CDR1 MNHNS, CDR2 SASEGT. After removal of 8 bases from V and 1 base from J, the junction contained 6 bases not matched to a gene. The genes are TRBV6-1 and TRBJ2-3; 10 bases match TRBD1. The clonotype originates from a man between 40 and 75 years old with stage II lung adenocarcinoma. The sequences come from PBMCs, collected before any cancer treatment. CDR3 DNA: TGTGCCAGCGACCCCGGGACAGGGGGCACAGATACGCAGTATTTT. Translated: CASDPGTGGTDTQYF.